This T cell receptor (beta chain) appears in the sequencing data of a study of T cell responses to AZD1222 COVID-19 vaccine. Whole-study findings and limits: Of spike-specific TCRs, nearly half reportedly target regions left unmutated in variants. Spike-specific TCR repertoires showed rising breadth and depth after two AZD1222 doses. Spike-wide vaccine-associated CD4 TCRs dominated at 160-218 and 743-854.

The V gene lost 6 bases and the J gene lost 3 bases, with 6 bases spanning the gap. Germline CDR1 and CDR2: DFQATT and SNEGSKA (reference sequence). The CDR3 loop spans 11 amino acids. Details on this clone: Its antigen is not identified.

The method was immunoSEQ multiplex PCR; TCRdb's version includes in-frame clones alone and lacks a portion of them. The sample holds some 130,000 clones, over 75% seen once. This TCR derives from an adult in good health. The chain carries TRBV20-1 and TRBJ1-3; D remains unclear. Sequencing was performed on peripheral blood, taken on day 0 of AZD1222 vaccination. CDR3 sequence (DNA): TGCAGTGCCCCCTTTGGAAACACCATATATTTT. Translation gives CSAPFGNTIYF.